One sample yielded the 23 T cell receptor beta chains listed below, sequenced in a study of blood T cell repertoires in COVID-19. The table came from immunoSEQ multiplex PCR; TCRdb's copy has only in-frame clones and leaves some out. The repertoire has around 150,000 clones, 82% of them found once; the top ten carry 11%. Source material: PBMCs or T cells enriched from blood (not recorded which). Every receptor here comes from a man aged 50 to 60 who had recovered from COVID-19.

The V call is TRBV19, the J call TRBJ2-1; 10 bases align to TRBD1. Germline CDR1 reads LNHDA; CDR2 reads SQIVND (reference sequence). Trimming took 4 bases from V and 9 from J; bases not matched to a gene: 6. There are 14 residues in the CDR3. CDR3 residues: CASSNRDRGIEQFF. CDR3 in DNA: TGTGCCAGTAGTAACCGGGACAGGGGCATTGAGCAGTTCTTC. Filled out from reference TRBV19 and TRBJ2-1, the complete variable domain reads DGGITQSPKYLFRKEGQNVTLSCEQNLNHDAMYWYRQDPGQGLRLIYYSQIVNDFQKGDIAEGYSVSREKKESFPLTVTSAQKNPTAFYLCASSNRDRGIEQFFGPGTRLTVL.

V is TRBV3-1 (or the pseudogene TRBV3-2) and J is TRBJ2-7; 7 bases line up with TRBD2. This CDR3 region has 16 residues. Trimming removed 1 base from V and 7 bases from J; junction bases left unmatched: 13. Per the germline V gene, CDR1 is LGHDT and CDR2 is YNNKEL (reference sequence). The CDR3 spells CASSQVLGGNGREQYF. The CDR3 region has the DNA TGTGCCAGCAGCCAAGTGTTAGGAGGGAACGGGAGGGAGCAGTACTTC.

This clone was counted a single time. The CDR3 coding sequence is TGTGCCAGCAGCTGGACTAGCGGGGCCCCTGGGAATGAGCAGTTCTTC. It yields the protein CASSWTSGAPGNEQFF. The chain has TRBV7-3 and TRBJ2-1; 12 bases agree with TRBD2. The germline CDR1 and CDR2 sequences are SGHTA and FQGTGA. CDR3 size: 16 residues. V shed 4 bases, J shed 7 bases, and the junction held 8 bases outside the gene matches. Filled out from reference TRBV7-3 and TRBJ2-1, the complete variable domain reads GAGVSQTPSNKVTEKGKYVELRCDPISGHTALYWYRQSLGQGPEFLIYFQGTGAADDSGLPNDRFFAVRPEGSVSTLKIQRTERGDSAVYLCASSWTSGAPGNEQFFGPGTRLTVL.

The chain links TRBV6-1 to TRBJ1-6, with 7 bases fitting TRBD1. The CDR3 consists of 16 residues. V lost 3 bases to trimming and J lost 15 bases; unmatched junction nucleotides: 17. The germline V gene encodes CDR1 MNHNS and CDR2 SASEGT. The DNA for the CDR3 is TGTGCCAGCAGTGAGGCTTTAGGGCAGGGGGTTTCCCTCCTCCACTTT. Its protein product is CASSEALGQGVSLLHF.

The table lists this clone with a few counts. The chain carries TRBV3-1 (or the pseudogene TRBV3-2) and TRBJ2-1; TRBD2 matches at 7 bases. CDR3 size: 16 residues. J gave up 2 bases and V 0 bases, and 4 bases lay outside the gene matches. Looked up from germline, CDR1 is LGHDT and CDR2 is YNNKEL (reference sequence). Here the CDR3 DNA reads TGTGCCAGCAGCCAAGACAATGGGGGGGCCTACAATGAGCAGTTCTTC. Translation gives CASSQDNGGAYNEQFF.

This clone was detected a few times. The chain uses TRBV5-6 and TRBJ2-5; D might be TRBD1 (6 bases). CDR1 SGHDT and CDR2 YYEEEE come from the germline V gene. V was trimmed by 0 bases and J by 5 bases, leaving 14 bases between them. The CDR3 spans 15 residues. The CDR3 DNA reads as TGTGCCAGCAGCTTGGCAGGCAGGGGACCTGAGACCCAGTACTTC. It translates to CASSLAGRGPETQYF.

The chain recombines TRBV10-3 with TRBJ1-2; D is perhaps TRBD1 (5 bases). The CDR3 consists of 14 residues. V was trimmed by 3 bases and J by 3 bases, leaving 11 bases between them. In germline, CDR1 is ENHRY, CDR2 SYGVKD. Here the CDR3 reads CAISDGGKDYGYTF. CDR3 bases: TGTGCCATCAGTGACGGGGGGAAGGACTATGGCTACACCTTC.

The chain links TRBV5-1 to TRBJ1-4; TRBD1 matches 12 bases. Looked up from germline, CDR1 is SGHRS and CDR2 is YFSETQ. The CDR3 runs to 16 residues. With 3 bases clipped from V and 3 bases from J, the junction kept 3 bases outside the gene matches. The CDR3 DNA is TGCGCCAGCAGCTGGGGGACAGGGGGCCCTAATGAAAAACTGTTTTTT. Amino acids: CASSWGTGGPNEKLFF.

This clone was detected a few times. The CDR3 loop reads CASSPPGGVLFF. The CDR3 region has the DNA TGTGCCAGCAGCCCGCCGGGAGGGGTTCTGTTTTTT. This chain connects TRBV3-1 (or the pseudogene TRBV3-2) to TRBJ1-4; D may be TRBD1 (5 bases). Per the germline V gene, CDR1 is LGHDT and CDR2 is YNNKEL (reference sequence). Trimming pared 4 bases from V and 14 bases from J, leaving 14 bases between. The CDR3 totals 12 residues.

This clone was found once. The gene calls are TRBV24-1 and TRBJ2-2, with D tentatively TRBD2 (6 bases). This CDR3 spans 13 amino acids. Trimming shortened V by 9 bases and J by 1 base, and 8 bases separated the two germline ends. Germline loops: CDR1 KGHDR, CDR2 SFDVKD. CDR3 nucleotides: TGTGCCACCGGGCGGGAGAACACCGGGGAGCTGTTTTTT. This encodes CATGRENTGELFF.

This rearrangement joins TRBV29-1 to TRBJ2-1; TRBD2 agrees at 11 bases. Per germline, CDR1 SQVTM and CDR2 ANQGSEA. The CDR3 is 14 amino acids. The V and J ends lost 3 bases and 8 bases, in that order; junction bases with no gene match: 6. The CDR3 coding sequence is TGCAGCGTTGACGCTAGCGGGAGGATGGATGAGCAGTTCTTC. Encoded protein: CSVDASGRMDEQFF.

The rearrangement uses TRBV28 and TRBJ1-5, with TRBD1 as a possible D gene (5 bases). Trimming removed 6 bases at V and 5 bases at J, with 14 bases between. CDR1 is MDHEN, CDR2 SYDVKM, per germline. CDR3 length: 14 residues. The CDR3 coding sequence is TGTGCCAGCAGCGGTTCAGGGTTTTATCAGCCCCAGCATTTT. Its protein is CASSGSGFYQPQHF.

The chain combines TRBV7-9 with TRBJ1-4; 10 bases agree with TRBD1. Per germline, CDR1 SEHNR and CDR2 FQNEAQ (reference sequence). Unmatched junction bases numbered 2, after V lost 1 base and J lost 6 bases. The CDR3 loop spans 15 amino acids. The CDR3 nucleotides read TGTGCCAGCAGCTTAGGACAGGGGGCCGATGAAAAACTGTTTTTT. It is translated as CASSLGQGADEKLFF. Full variable domain (outside the CDR3, taken from reference TRBV7-9 and TRBJ1-4): DTGVSQNPRHKITKRGQNVTFRCDPISEHNRLYWYRQTLGQGPEFLTYFQNEAQLEKSRLLSDRFSAERPKGSFSTLEIQRTEQGDSAMYLCASSLGQGADEKLFFGSGTQLSVL.

In its sample, this clone was seen a few times. The V and J genes are TRBV3-1 (or the pseudogene TRBV3-2) and TRBJ2-1; TRBD1 might be the D (6 bases). V shed 0 bases and J shed 11 bases, with 11 bases lying between them. CDR1 and CDR2 (germline): LGHDT, YNNKEL (reference sequence). The CDR3 extends over 13 amino acids. CDR3 DNA sequence: TGTGCCAGCAGCCAAGAGAACAGGGCCAAGCAGTTCTTC. Its protein is CASSQENRAKQFF.

The chain has TRBV10-2 and TRBJ1-5; tentative D call: TRBD1 (6 bases). The CDR3 sequence is 15 residues long. The ends were cut back, 8 bases at V and 0 bases at J, with 14 bases in the middle. CDR1 is WSHSY, CDR2 SAAADI, per germline. CDR3 sequence reads: CASSAGGLSNQPQHF. For the CDR3, the DNA is TGCGCCAGCTCTGCCGGGGGGCTTAGCAATCAGCCCCAGCATTTT.

The chain employs TRBV9 and TRBJ2-3, with D unclear. In germline, CDR1 is SGDLS, CDR2 YYNGEE. V lost 0 bases to trimming and J lost 2 bases, with 7 bases between them. There are 14 residues in the CDR3. The CDR3 spells CASSVGDTTDTQYF. CDR3 coding DNA: TGTGCCAGCAGCGTAGGCGACACCACAGATACGCAGTATTTT.

V gene TRBV28 combines with J gene TRBJ2-5; 11 bases fit TRBD2. CDR1 MDHEN and CDR2 SYDVKM come from the germline V gene. The ends lost 2 bases at V and 3 bases at J; junction bases unmatched: 11. This CDR3 region has 18 residues. CDR3 in amino acids: CASSLIPPGTSGKETQYF. The CDR3, as DNA: TGTGCCAGCAGTTTAATACCCCCCGGGACTAGCGGTAAAGAGACCCAGTACTTC.

This chain joins TRBV24-1 and TRBJ2-2; TRBD1 matches 7 bases. Losses at the gene ends were 3 bases for V and 5 bases for J; bases not matched to a gene: 14. The germline V gene encodes CDR1 KGHDR and CDR2 SFDVKD. The CDR3 covers 18 residues. Here the CDR3 DNA reads TGTGCCACCAGTGATCTGCAAACAGGGGCCGGATGGACCGGGGAGCTGTTTTTT. Amino acids: CATSDLQTGAGWTGELFF.

The J gene is TRBJ1-5, the V gene TRBV7-9; D gene ambiguous. V lost 2 bases and J 7 bases, leaving 9 bases between the germline ends. Germline CDR1 is SEHNR and CDR2 is FQNEAQ (reference sequence). The CDR3 is made up of 13 amino acids. As DNA, the CDR3 is TGTGCCAGCAGCTTAAGCCCTATACAGCCCCAGCATTTT. Its translation: CASSLSPIQPQHF.

The chain is built from TRBV9 and TRBJ1-2; TRBD1 is a possible D gene (5 bases). Trimming pared 0 bases from V and 6 bases from J, leaving 15 bases between. CDR1 is SGDLS and CDR2 is YYNGEE in the germline V gene. This CDR3 region has 15 residues. The CDR3 DNA follows: TGTGCCAGCAGCGTAGTGGGGGAGGAGGGAAATGGCTACACCTTC. This sequence encodes CASSVVGEEGNGYTF.

This clone was picked up a small number of times. The V and J genes are TRBV9 and TRBJ2-1, with a weak D call TRBD2 (5 bases). V lost 0 bases and J lost 10, with 11 bases in between. This CDR3 is built from 13 residues. CDR1 SGDLS and CDR2 YYNGEE come from the germline V gene. In DNA, the CDR3 is TGTGCCAGCAGCGTAGCACTAGAAGTAGAGCAGTTCTTC. It encodes CASSVALEVEQFF.

The chain has TRBV30 and TRBJ1-2; TRBD1 aligns across 12 bases. The CDR3 totals 16 residues. Germline-derived CDR1 and CDR2 are GTSNPN and SVGIG (reference sequence). V shed 4 bases and J 7 bases; nucleotides not matched to a gene: 13. The CDR3 protein is CAWKMGGQGASRGYTF. The CDR3 nucleotides read TGTGCCTGGAAAATGGGGGGACAGGGGGCGTCGCGTGGCTACACCTTC.

V gene TRBV29-1 combines with J gene TRBJ2-1; 8 bases match TRBD1. CDR1 is SQVTM, CDR2 ANQGSEA, per germline. Unmatched junction bases numbered 2, after V lost 7 bases and J lost 6 bases. The length of the CDR3 is 11 residues. The CDR3 is CSADRGNEQFF. Written as DNA, the CDR3 is TGCAGCGCCGACAGGGGCAATGAGCAGTTCTTC.